Presented here are 22 T cell receptor beta chains from one specimen sequenced in a study of shared clonotypes between healthy human individuals. Libraries were prepared by immunoSEQ multiplex PCR; TCRdb keeps only in-frame clonotypes and omits some of them. The table includes over a million clones, 95% to 99% detected once. Sequences were obtained from naive CD4+ T cells sorted from blood. The sample's subset: CD45RA+ positively selected. Every receptor here comes from a man aged 25 to 40 in good health.

The CDR3 is CASSQEPSGEAFF. CDR3 nucleotide sequence: TGTGCCAGCAGCCAAGAGCCCAGTGGTGAAGCTTTCTTT. The chain couples TRBV4-2 to TRBJ1-1; D call uncertain. Trimming shortened V by 0 bases and J by 7 bases, and 9 bases separated the two germline ends. This CDR3 is 13 amino acids long. CDR1 and CDR2 from the germline V gene are LGHNA and YNFKEQ.

The gene calls are TRBV7-2 and TRBJ2-5; 13 bases agree with TRBD2. J lost 3 bases, V lost 4 bases, and 5 bases had no gene match. The CDR3 covers 16 residues. Germline CDR1 and CDR2: SGHTA and FQGNSA. CDR3 nucleotides: TGTGCCAGCAGCTCATTACTAGCGGGAGGGAAAGAGACCCAGTACTTC. Translated, it gives CASSSLLAGGKETQYF.

The chain recombines TRBV6-4 with TRBJ2-7; tentative D call: TRBD1 (5 bases). CDR1 is MRHNA and CDR2 is SNTAGT in the germline V gene. The CDR3 has 14 amino acids. With 5 bases removed from V and 2 bases from J, the gap between germline ends came to 13 bases. CDR3 protein: CASSPDRLTYEQYF. The CDR3 nucleotides are TGTGCCAGCAGTCCCGACAGATTGACCTACGAGCAGTACTTC.

This clone was seen only once. This chain uses TRBV27 with TRBJ2-2; D might be TRBD2 (6 bases). The length of the CDR3 is 16 residues. V gave up 4 bases and J gave up 5 bases, with 17 bases separating them. Germline V gene lookup returns CDR1 MNHEY and CDR2 SMNVEV (reference sequence). CDR3 DNA sequence: TGTGCCAGCAGTTCCCCCATGCGGGACTCGACCGGGGAGCTGTTTTTT. Its protein is CASSSPMRDSTGELFF.

The V gene is TRBV9, the J gene TRBJ2-1, with 9 positions matching TRBD1. J lost 5 bases, V lost 3 bases, and 6 bases had no gene match. The CDR3 is 15 residues long. The germline gives CDR1 SGDLS, CDR2 YYNGEE. CDR3: CASSETGGNHNEQFF. In DNA, the CDR3 is TGTGCCAGCAGCGAGACAGGGGGGAACCACAATGAGCAGTTCTTC.

The chain uses TRBV18 and TRBJ2-1; 7 positions agree with TRBD2. The CDR3 runs to 15 residues. CDR1 KGHSH and CDR2 LQKENI come from the germline V gene. After removal of 6 bases from V and 1 base from J, the junction contained 6 bases not matched to a gene. The CDR3 DNA sequence: TGTGCCAGCTCGCAGCTCGGGGGGTCCTACAATGAGCAGTTCTTC. This codes for CASSQLGGSYNEQFF.

The rearrangement joins TRBV7-2 to TRBJ2-4; TRBD1 matches at 7 bases. The CDR3 has 16 amino acids. The junction had 6 bases not matched to a gene; V was cut back by 1 base and J by 3 bases. Germline-derived CDR1 and CDR2 are SGHTA and FQGNSA. CDR3 loop: CASSLGQGVDKNIQYF. The CDR3 DNA reads TGTGCCAGCAGCTTAGGACAGGGAGTGGACAAAAACATTCAGTACTTC.

The chain carries TRBV27 and TRBJ2-2, with 7 nucleotides matching TRBD1. Losses at the gene ends were 5 bases for V and 2 bases for J; bases not matched to a gene: 8. CDR1 and CDR2 (germline): MNHEY, SMNVEV (reference sequence). This CDR3 contains 16 residues. The chain's CDR3 is CASSPFRTGNTGELFF. CDR3 in DNA: TGTGCCAGCAGTCCCTTCCGGACAGGAAACACCGGGGAGCTGTTTTTT.

The chain recombines TRBV5-5 with TRBJ2-1, with D maybe TRBD2 (6 bases). The V end lost 2 bases, the J end lost 0 bases, and 15 bases lay between the germline ends. This CDR3 is built from 17 residues. The germline V gene has CDR1 SGHKS and CDR2 YYEKEE (reference sequence). CDR3 sequence (DNA): TGTGCCAGCAGCTTTTCCCCTACTAGCTCCTCCTACAATGAGCAGTTCTTC. Translation gives CASSFSPTSSSYNEQFF.

V usage is TRBV27 and J usage is TRBJ2-7; D uncertain. The CDR3 loop spans 13 amino acids. V lost 3 bases and J lost 2, with 8 bases in between. The germline V gene encodes CDR1 MNHEY and CDR2 SMNVEV (reference sequence). The CDR3 loop reads CASSFSNPYEQYF. As DNA, the CDR3 is TGTGCCAGCAGTTTCAGCAATCCCTACGAGCAGTACTTC.

Concerning this clone itself: The germline gene is not matched at one end of the junction; a read error may be the cause. The CDR3 loop is CASSVGTTSRFNRF. The CDR3 DNA reads TGTGCCAGCAGTGTTGGGACAACATCACGTTTTAACCGGTTC. The genes are TRBV6-1 and TRBJ2-4; perhaps TRBD1 as D (6 bases). The CDR3 spans 14 residues. The germline V gene encodes CDR1 MNHNS and CDR2 SASEGT.

The V gene is TRBV10-3, the J gene TRBJ2-7; 7 bases line up with TRBD2. This CDR3 is built from 16 residues. The germline V gene has CDR1 ENHRY and CDR2 SYGVKD. V was clipped by 7 bases and J by 2 bases; unmatched bases: 14. The chain's CDR3 is CAIKAASGQTPYEQYF. The CDR3 nucleotides read TGTGCCATCAAGGCAGCTAGCGGTCAGACCCCCTACGAGCAGTACTTC.

The rearrangement links TRBV15 to TRBJ2-7; TRBD1 is a possible D gene (6 bases). Trimming took 1 base from V and 6 from J, leaving 13 bases between them. Germline V gives CDR1 LNHNV, CDR2 YYDKDF (reference sequence). CDR3 length equals 14 residues. The CDR3 DNA is TGTGCCACCAGCAGAGCCAGGGGAAGTGGCGAGCAGTACTTC. Residues: CATSRARGSGEQYF.

The chain has TRBV2 and TRBJ2-3; D unclear. The V end was cut by 3 bases, the J end by 10 bases, with 5 bases between. CDR3 length: 10 residues. Germline V gene lookup returns CDR1 SNHLY and CDR2 FYNNEI. CDR3 protein: CASSDTSQYF. The CDR3 DNA sequence: TGTGCCAGCAGTGACACATCGCAGTATTTT.

On this clone itself: Mismatch with germline at one junction end may stem from a read error. The chain recombines TRBV28 with TRBJ2-7; 7 positions match TRBD1. CDR3 length equals 11 residues. Germline V gene lookup returns CDR1 MDHEN and CDR2 SYDVKM. CDR3 region: CASSSDRAPIF. CDR3 nucleotides: TGTGCCAGCAGTTCCGACAGGGCACCCATATTC.

This clone was detected once. J is TRBJ2-7 and V is TRBV7-9, with D perhaps matching TRBD1 or TRBD2 (5 bases each). The V gene's germline CDR1 is SEHNR and CDR2 FQNEAQ (reference sequence). The length of the CDR3 is 16 residues. V gave up 3 bases and J gave up 0 bases, with 15 bases separating them. The CDR3: CASSLSRGESSYEQYF. In DNA form, the CDR3 reads TGTGCCAGCAGCTTGAGTCGAGGGGAAAGCTCCTACGAGCAGTACTTC.

With respect to this clone: The sample contains more than one DNA sequence encoding this CDR3. The chain employs TRBV2 and TRBJ2-5; D might be TRBD2 (6 bases). CDR1 is SNHLY and CDR2 is FYNNEI in the germline V gene. Trimming removed 6 bases from V and 3 bases from J, with 11 bases in between. The CDR3 has 13 amino acids. CDR3 protein: CASSGGREETQYF. The DNA of the CDR3 is TGTGCCAGCAGCGGGGGAAGAGAAGAGACCCAGTACTTC.

V is TRBV5-1 and J is TRBJ2-7; D perhaps matches TRBD1 (6 bases). Germline V lookup: CDR1 SGHRS, CDR2 YFSETQ. V shed 1 base and J shed 3 bases, with 14 bases lying between them. The CDR3 loop spans 15 amino acids. CDR3: CASSLSQGVHYEQYF. CDR3 bases: TGCGCCAGCAGCTTGTCACAGGGAGTTCACTACGAGCAGTACTTC.

The chain has TRBV7-2 and TRBJ2-3, with 9 bases aligning to TRBD2. CDR1 is SGHTA and CDR2 is FQGNSA in the germline V gene. The junction had 14 bases not matched to a gene; V was cut back by 6 bases and J by 4 bases. The CDR3 sequence is 17 residues long. In DNA form, the CDR3 reads TGTGCCAGCAGGCGCGCCAGGAGTAGCGGGAGTGCAGATACGCAGTATTTT. Protein product: CASRRARSSGSADTQYF.

The rearrangement links TRBV9 to TRBJ2-5, with 11 bases fitting TRBD1. Germline values: CDR1 SGDLS, CDR2 YYNGEE. Trimming took 3 bases from V and 5 from J; bases not matched to a gene: 9. The length of the CDR3 is 16 residues. Here the CDR3 reads CASSAKGGTGGETQYF. Here the CDR3 DNA reads TGTGCCAGCAGCGCCAAGGGAGGGACAGGGGGGGAGACCCAGTACTTC.

This clone came up once. The chain has TRBV27 and TRBJ1-5; 11 positions match TRBD1. This CDR3 has 17 residues. Trimming took 7 bases from V and 5 from J; bases not matched to a gene: 13. Germline V gene data show CDR1 as MNHEY and CDR2 as SMNVEV (reference sequence). The CDR3 DNA sequence: TGTGCCAGCACCCAATACTATGGACAGGGGGCGTATCAGCCCCAGCATTTT. Encoded protein: CASTQYYGQGAYQPQHF.

The rearrangement links TRBV4-3 to TRBJ1-2; tentative D call: TRBD1 (5 bases). CDR1 is LGHNA and CDR2 is YSLEER in the germline V gene. V was clipped by 1 base and J by 6 bases, with 15 bases between them. This CDR3 spans 15 amino acids. CDR3 in DNA: TGCGCCAGCAGCCAAGCCGGGACCCCACTCAATGGCTACACCTTC. Translation gives CASSQAGTPLNGYTF.